Listed here are 23 T cell receptor beta chains from one sample, sequenced in a study of cytomegalovirus exposure and HLA in healthy donors. Some clones are missing from TCRdb's copy, which holds only in-frame ones; the method was immunoSEQ multiplex PCR. The data hold 200,000 to 300,000 clones, with roughly 90% observed a single time. The source material was PBMCs. The receptors stem from a man aged 18-30 years in good health and CMV-seropositive.

V usage is TRBV5-1 and J usage is TRBJ2-7; perhaps TRBD2 as D (6 bases). In germline, CDR1 is SGHRS, CDR2 YFSETQ. Trimming shortened V by 1 base and J by 0 bases, and 14 bases separated the two germline ends. This CDR3 spans 16 amino acids. The CDR3 DNA is TGCGCCAGCAGCTTGTCGGCGGGATTTAGCTCCTACGAGCAGTACTTC. It codes for CASSLSAGFSSYEQYF.

The chain employs TRBV4-1 and TRBJ1-2; 7 nucleotides line up with TRBD1. This CDR3 spans 16 amino acids. V was clipped by 4 bases and J by 7 bases; unmatched bases: 15. CDR1 and CDR2 (germline): MGHRA, YSYEKL. The CDR3 nucleotides read TGCGCCAGCAGCCCGTCGGGGGGAGGGGGCCGATTTGGCTACACCTTC. This codes for CASSPSGGGGRFGYTF.

The J gene is TRBJ1-2, the V gene TRBV29-1; 8 nucleotides line up with TRBD1. Trimming at V came to 1 base and at J to 6 bases, leaving 4 bases not matched to a gene. The CDR3 spans 13 residues. The germline CDR1 and CDR2 sequences are SQVTM and ANQGSEA. The CDR3 is CSVEGGQVHGYTF. Written as DNA, the CDR3 is TGCAGCGTTGAAGGGGGACAGGTTCATGGCTACACCTTC.

The rearrangement uses TRBV5-1 and TRBJ2-1; 9 positions match TRBD2. The V and J ends lost 4 bases and 9 bases, in that order; junction bases with no gene match: 8. The CDR3 covers 14 residues. Germline CDR1 reads SGHRS; CDR2 reads YFSETQ. The CDR3 protein is CASSLGSSGVEQFF. The CDR3 DNA is TGCGCCAGCAGCCTTGGATCTAGCGGGGTTGAGCAGTTCTTC. The variable domain in full, with the rest retrieved from reference TRBV5-1 and TRBJ2-1, is KAGVTQTPRYLIKTRGQQVTLSCSPISGHRSVSWYQQTPGQGLQFLFEYFSETQRNKGNFPGRFSGRQFSNSRSEMNVSTLELGDSALYLCASSLGSSGVEQFFGPGTRLTVL.

The rearrangement uses TRBV27 and TRBJ2-7, with D tentatively TRBD1 (8 bases). There are 14 residues in the CDR3. CDR1 is MNHEY and CDR2 is SMNVEV in the germline V gene (reference sequence). With 5 bases removed from V and 4 bases from J, the gap between germline ends came to 15 bases. DNA for the CDR3: TGTGCCAGCAGTCACAGGGGGGGAACATACGAGCAGTACTTC. Translating it yields CASSHRGGTYEQYF.

The chain couples TRBV29-1 to TRBJ2-7, with TRBD2 matching 11 bases. V lost 4 bases to trimming and J lost 4 bases; unmatched junction nucleotides: 6. CDR1 and CDR2 from the germline V gene are SQVTM and ANQGSEA. The CDR3 runs 14 residues. CDR3 in DNA: TGCAGCGTTGCAGGCGGGACTAGCGGTTACGAGCAGTACTTC. Translated, it gives CSVAGGTSGYEQYF.

This chain uses TRBV6-5 with TRBJ2-1; D perhaps matches TRBD2 (5 bases). The CDR3 sequence is 11 residues long. Trimming left V 6 bases short and J 6 bases short, with 6 bases between. CDR1 is MNHEY, CDR2 SVGAGI, per germline. CDR3 DNA sequence: TGTGCCAGCAGGCTAGCCAATGAGCAGTTCTTC. Its protein is CASRLANEQFF.

The genes are TRBV10-1 and TRBJ2-7; D tentatively reads TRBD1 or TRBD2 (6 bases each). From germline, CDR1 is WNHNN and CDR2 SYGVQD (reference sequence). The CDR3 has 14 residues. V lost 9 bases to trimming and J lost 4 bases, with 19 bases between them. CDR3 region: CASRVGGQPYEQYF. Written as DNA, the CDR3 is TGCGCCAGTCGGGTCGGGGGACAACCATACGAGCAGTACTTC.

The chain recombines TRBV5-4 with TRBJ2-7; TRBD2 agrees at 9 bases. Trimming at V came to 0 bases and at J to 3 bases, leaving 4 bases not matched to a gene. CDR3 length: 15 amino acids. From germline, CDR1 is SGHNT and CDR2 YYREEE (reference sequence). As DNA, the CDR3 is TGTGCCAGCAGCTTGGGGCCTAGCGGGATCTACGAGCAGTACTTC. The encoded protein is CASSLGPSGIYEQYF.

This chain links TRBV10-3 with TRBJ2-7, with TRBD2 matching 7 bases. The J segment lost 4 bases and the V segment lost 3 bases, leaving 0 bases of the junction unmatched. Per the germline V gene, CDR1 is ENHRY and CDR2 is SYGVKD. CDR3 length equals 12 residues. The CDR3 region has the DNA TGTGCCATCAGTGAAGCGGGATACGAGCAGTACTTC. The encoded protein is CAISEAGYEQYF.

This clone appeared a few times. V is TRBV7-9 and J is TRBJ2-7; TRBD1 agrees at 7 bases. The germline gives CDR1 SEHNR, CDR2 FQNEAQ (reference sequence). V lost 4 bases to trimming and J lost 4 bases; unmatched junction nucleotides: 7. The CDR3 has 14 residues. This CDR3 reads CASSSATTGYEQYF. CDR3 bases: TGTGCCAGCAGCTCAGCGACGACAGGGTACGAGCAGTACTTC.

This rearrangement joins TRBV28 to TRBJ1-5; TRBD1 aligns across 8 bases. The CDR3 is 15 amino acids. Germline V lookup: CDR1 MDHEN, CDR2 SYDVKM. Trimming cost V 5 bases and J 4 bases; bases outside gene matches: 7. CDR3 nucleotide sequence: TGTGCCAGCAGTCAGGGGGACAGGTGGAATCAGCCCCAGCATTTT. Protein: CASSQGDRWNQPQHF.

V gene TRBV6-1 combines with J gene TRBJ2-2; D is unresolved. Trimming cost V 0 bases and J 1 base, with 6 bases left between them. This CDR3 is built from 15 residues. CDR1 and CDR2 (germline): MNHNS, SASEGT. The DNA of the CDR3 is TGTGCCAGCAGTGAAGCTTGGGGGAACACCGGGGAGCTGTTTTTT. This translates into CASSEAWGNTGELFF.

The chain employs TRBV6-1 and TRBJ1-2; D may be TRBD1 (6 bases). From germline, CDR1 is MNHNS and CDR2 SASEGT. The CDR3 sequence is 15 residues long. Trimming removed 2 bases from V and 11 bases from J, with 21 bases in between. CDR3 protein: CASSESVGQYREYTF. Here the CDR3 DNA reads TGTGCCAGCAGTGAAAGTGTAGGACAGTACCGCGAGTACACCTTC.

This clone is a singleton in its sample. CDR3 nucleotide sequence: TGTGCCAGCAGTTTTTTGGAGGACAATCAGCCCCAGCATTTT. Protein: CASSFLEDNQPQHF. The gene calls are TRBV28 and TRBJ1-5; no clear D. There are 14 residues in the CDR3. The germline V gene encodes CDR1 MDHEN and CDR2 SYDVKM. V lost 3 bases and J 3 bases, leaving 9 bases between the germline ends.

V gene TRBV5-1 combines with J gene TRBJ2-3, with 7 bases matching TRBD1. V lost 6 bases and J lost 4; bases outside the gene matches: 8. Per germline, CDR1 SGHRS and CDR2 YFSETQ. This CDR3 is 14 amino acids long. The CDR3 spells CASTLTGPPDTQYF. CDR3 bases: TGCGCCAGCACCCTGACAGGGCCCCCAGATACGCAGTATTTT.

The chain combines TRBV9 with TRBJ2-7; the D gene is possibly TRBD1 (6 bases). The CDR3 consists of 14 residues. From germline, CDR1 is SGDLS and CDR2 YYNGEE. The ends were cut back, 4 bases at V and 2 bases at J, with 13 bases in the middle. The CDR3 DNA sequence: TGTGCCAGCAGCTCCCGGACAGCTACCTACGAGCAGTACTTC. Its translation is CASSSRTATYEQYF.

J is TRBJ1-2 and V is TRBV5-4; weak D call: TRBD1 (5 bases). The CDR3 covers 14 residues. The germline gives CDR1 SGHNT, CDR2 YYREEE (reference sequence). Deletions cut 2 bases from V and 3 bases from J, with 11 bases between. The CDR3: CASSFSGRDYGYTF. In DNA form, the CDR3 reads TGTGCCAGCAGCTTTTCCGGCAGGGACTATGGCTACACCTTC.

This rearrangement joins TRBV6-1 to TRBJ1-1; 7 bases match TRBD1. Germline CDR1 MNHNS, CDR2 SASEGT. This CDR3 region has 13 residues. The V and J ends lost 4 bases and 7 bases, in that order; junction bases with no gene match: 6. For the CDR3, the DNA is TGTGCCAGCAGTGCCCAGGGGGAAGGTGAAGCTTTCTTT. It encodes CASSAQGEGEAFF.

The chain carries TRBV6-1 and TRBJ2-2; TRBD1 aligns across 9 bases. V lost 8 bases to trimming and J lost 6 bases; unmatched junction nucleotides: 10. CDR1 is MNHNS, CDR2 SASEGT, per germline. This CDR3 has 15 residues. CDR3 region: CASGWGQGGAGELFF. CDR3 bases: TGTGCCAGCGGATGGGGACAGGGCGGTGCCGGGGAGCTGTTTTTT.

This chain links TRBV19 with TRBJ2-5; D is ambiguous. The V end was cut by 3 bases, the J end by 4 bases, with 9 bases between. The CDR3 consists of 13 residues. The germline gives CDR1 LNHDA, CDR2 SQIVND (reference sequence). CDR3 DNA: TGTGCCAGTAGTATTTCCAGTTTAGAGACCCAGTACTTC. Encoded protein: CASSISSLETQYF.

The gene calls are TRBV5-6 and TRBJ1-2; no firm D call. V lost 0 bases, J lost 5 bases, and 8 bases lay in between. The germline gives CDR1 SGHDT, CDR2 YYEEEE. There are 13 residues in the CDR3. The CDR3 bases are TGTGCCAGCAGCTTGGACAGACCTTATGGCTACACCTTC. Its translation: CASSLDRPYGYTF.

This chain links TRBV6-5 with TRBJ2-5; no clear D gene. The germline V and J ends were trimmed by 0 bases and 2 bases, with 10 bases remaining between them. The CDR3 totals 15 residues. Germline assignment: CDR1 MNHEY and CDR2 SVGAGI. CDR3 nucleotide sequence: TGTGCCAGCAGTTACTCGGGGAACAGACAAGAGACCCAGTACTTC. Its protein product is CASSYSGNRQETQYF.